The 3 T cell receptor beta chains in this list originate from one sample, sequenced in a study of blood T cell repertoires in COVID-19. Libraries were prepared by immunoSEQ multiplex PCR; TCRdb keeps only in-frame clonotypes and omits some of them. The sample holds some 260,000 clones, more than 65% seen once. The sample consisted of peripheral blood. The receptors stem from a woman aged 40 to 50 with active or convalescent COVID-19.

This clone was detected a few times. CDR3 nucleotide sequence: TGTGCCATCCGACGGGGGGCCGTGGACAATGAGCAGTTCTTC. The encoded protein is CAIRRGAVDNEQFF. V is TRBV10-3 and J is TRBJ2-1, with D possibly being TRBD2 (7 bases). Germline V gene sequence: CDR1 ENHRY, CDR2 SYGVKD. Trimming removed 8 bases at V and 5 bases at J, with 16 bases between. The CDR3 loop spans 14 amino acids.

J is TRBJ1-2 and V is TRBV28; 7 bases map to TRBD1. Germline V lookup: CDR1 MDHEN, CDR2 SYDVKM. V lost 5 bases to trimming and J lost 4 bases; unmatched junction nucleotides: 10. CDR3 length equals 15 residues. CDR3 nucleotide sequence: TGTGCCAGCAGTACAGGGTCAGGGGGTATCTATGGCTACACCTTC. Its protein product is CASSTGSGGIYGYTF.

The V gene is TRBV6-5, the J gene TRBJ1-6, with a tentative D call TRBD1 (5 bases). This CDR3 is 14 amino acids long. CDR1 and CDR2 (germline): MNHEY, SVGAGI. V was shortened by 8 bases and J by 3 bases, with 11 bases between the two germline ends. The CDR3 DNA follows: TGTGCCAGCGCCCCGGGACTCTATAATTCACCCCTCCACTTT. Translating it yields CASAPGLYNSPLHF.